This TCR beta chain was documented in a study of T cell repertoires in cytomegalovirus infection. Study in general: TCR beta signatures that were public indicated CMV infection and matching HLA type.

TCRdb reanalysed the reads using MiXCR and keeps one entry per CDR3 protein. The sample gives around 330,000 distinct CDR3 sequences, roughly 17% of which show up once; around 12% is in the top ten. Study-level findings and limits: Cumulative frequency (of public TCR beta family members) identified carriers of CMV plus the relevant HLA. HLA-C-restricted CMV clonotypes gave the most frequent clonotype in two of eight donors.

This clonotype was counted at least ten times. Its antigen remains unidentified. This sequence was found in a human donor in good health (CMV status not recorded). Some clones in this sample may be carry-over from other donors' samples. Specimen: PBMCs.

The CDR3 spells CASSPYGRQETQYF. The CDR3 region has the DNA TGTGCCAGCAGCCCATACGGACGGCAAGAGACCCAGTACTTC. J is TRBJ2-5 and V is TRBV7-2; D unresolved. The CDR3 length is 14 residues. The V end was cut by 5 bases, the J end by 2 bases, with 12 bases between. Germline V lookup: CDR1 SGHTA, CDR2 FQGNSA.